This is a list of T cell receptor beta chains from one sample in a study of blood T cell repertoires in COVID-19. Sequencing used immunoSEQ multiplex PCR; TCRdb keeps in-frame clones, though not all of them. The sample carries 45,000 to 65,000 clones, roughly 84% recorded once. The sequenced material came from peripheral blood. The receptors originated from a man older than 75 with active COVID-19. Both conserved end residues are part of each CDR3. D genes are given only for firm matches.

TRBJ2-7 NA 11 TRBV20-1 CSAKTGEEQYF
TRBJ1-5 NA 13 TRBV6-5 CASSTQQNQPQHF
TRBJ2-1 TRBD2 19 TRBV19 CASSAGRVLLAGGPNEQFF
TRBJ1-3 NA 14 TRBV15 CATSRDIAGNTIYF
TRBJ2-7 NA 16 TRBV6-2/TRBV6-3 CASSYSGPPGAYEQYF
TRBJ2-1 TRBD2 15 TRBV19 CASSISGRVGDEQFF
TRBJ2-1 NA 13 TRBV12-3/TRBV12-4 CASSFTGWGEQFF
TRBJ2-2 NA 16 TRBV7-9 CASSLGLTANTGELFF
TRBJ2-5 NA 12 TRBV7-9 CASSSTRALPYF
TRBJ2-5 TRBD1 14 TRBV5-4 CASSFTGVGETQYF
TRBJ2-1 NA 15 TRBV7-3 CASSDQTGYGRKQFF
TRBJ2-3 NA 13 TRBV12-3/TRBV12-4 CASSFRVLDTQYF
TRBJ2-1 TRBD2 14 TRBV2 CASLELAGLNEQFF
TRBJ1-2 TRBD1 15 TRBV11-2 CASSSGTGKVAGYTF
TRBJ2-3 NA 14 TRBV27 CASSLTTSTDTQYF
TRBJ2-3 TRBD2 19 TRBV10-3 CAISESRTRLKSRTDTQYF
TRBJ2-3 TRBD2 16 TRBV4-1 CASSQVAGVITDTQYF
TRBJ2-2 NA 15 TRBV7-7 CASSPDRTNTGELFF
TRBJ2-1 NA 13 TRBV7-9 CASTQTGLAKQFF
TRBJ1-4 NA 15 TRBV27 CASRPEGTGNEKLFF
TRBJ1-6 TRBD1 16 TRBV2 CASSDGRTGSGSPLHF
TRBJ2-7 NA 16 TRBV2 CASTTGTPNLSYEQYF
TRBJ2-3 NA 14 TRBV27 CASSSALNTDTQYF
TRBJ2-3 NA 14 TRBV5-1 CASSLGTHGDTQYF
TRBJ2-7 NA 14 TRBV7-2 CASSPRRDSYEQYF
TRBJ2-1 TRBD2 18 TRBV5-5 CASSSGPGRAGGGNEQFF
TRBJ1-3 NA 16 TRBV11-2 CASTQSFRAKRNTIYF
TRBJ1-6 TRBD1 15 TRBV19 CASSIGGQVDSPLHF
TRBJ2-1 TRBD2 17 TRBV28 CASAHLAGVRSYNEQFF
TRBJ2-7 TRBD1 15 TRBV19 CASRPGDRVAYEQYF
TRBJ2-1 TRBD2 15 TRBV7-9 CASSLGLAQADEQFF